This T cell receptor beta chain was profiled in a study of blood T cell repertoires in COVID-19. Study-level information: Sites across the United States, Italy and Spain contributed samples from acute and convalescent COVID-19. T cells, B-cell-depleted T cells, or PBMCs supplied cDNA or gDNA.

V lost 0 bases, J lost 4 bases, and 11 bases lay in between. CDR1 and CDR2 from the germline V gene are LNHNV and YYDKDF (reference sequence). This CDR3 is 15 amino acids long. Authors' analysis steps: Researchers report that nucleated cell counts were estimated from reference gene primer amplification. Sequencing was performed with immunoSEQ multiplex PCR; in TCRdb, only in-frame clones are kept and a portion is missing. V and J calls and clone size come straight from that table; D and trimming were deduced from the DNA. In the table there are about 190,000 clones, 78% of which are singletons. This receptor was taken from a woman aged 80 or over with active or convalescent COVID-19. The sample taken for sequencing was peripheral blood. The chain is built from TRBV15 and TRBJ2-3; D call uncertain. CDR3: CATSRDLFESDTQYF. For the CDR3, the DNA is TGTGCCACCAGCAGAGATCTATTTGAATCAGATACGCAGTATTTT.